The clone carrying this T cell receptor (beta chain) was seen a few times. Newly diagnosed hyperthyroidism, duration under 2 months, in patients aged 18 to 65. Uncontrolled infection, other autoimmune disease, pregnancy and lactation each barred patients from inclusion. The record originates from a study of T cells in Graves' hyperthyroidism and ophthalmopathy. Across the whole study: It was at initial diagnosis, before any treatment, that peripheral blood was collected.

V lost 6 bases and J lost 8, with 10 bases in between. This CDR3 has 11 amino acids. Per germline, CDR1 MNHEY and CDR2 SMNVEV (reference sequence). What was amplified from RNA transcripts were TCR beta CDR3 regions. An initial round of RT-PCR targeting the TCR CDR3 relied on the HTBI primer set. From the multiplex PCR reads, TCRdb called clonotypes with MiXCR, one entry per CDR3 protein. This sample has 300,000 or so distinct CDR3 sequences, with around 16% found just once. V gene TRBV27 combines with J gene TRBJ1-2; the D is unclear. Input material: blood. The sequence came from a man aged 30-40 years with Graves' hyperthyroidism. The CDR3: CASRGIGGYTF. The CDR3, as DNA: TGTGCCAGCAGAGGGATAGGGGGCTACACCTTC.